These 8 T cell receptor beta chains were all obtained from the same sample, sequenced in a study of HIV-infected patients and healthy controls. No cell fractionation was done, so the repertoire covers all unsorted peripheral blood T cells. Alpha and beta constant-region primers primed reverse transcription of 500 to 550 ng RNA. Alpha and beta chain libraries were made separately by chain-specific third strand synthesis with multiplexing indices. TCRdb reprocessed the 5' RACE reads with MiXCR, giving one entry per CDR3 protein. Of some 20,000 distinct CDR3 sequences listed, about 12% are singletons. Sequencing was carried out using blood. The receptor source for this set is an adult in good health.

This clonotype was observed at least ten times. The junction shows a germline mismatch at one end, possibly a read error. The V call is TRBV6-5, the J call TRBJ1-5, with a tentative D call TRBD1 (5 bases). The length of the CDR3 is 18 residues. Germline assignment: CDR1 MNHEY and CDR2 SVGAGI. The CDR3 nucleotides are TGTGCCAGCAGTAACTCGGGGGGGGTGGGGTTAAGCAATCAGCCCCAGCATTTT. Protein: CASSNSGGVGLSNQPQHF.

This clonotype came up many times. The chain couples TRBV7-2 to TRBJ1-5; D perhaps matches TRBD1 (6 bases). The CDR3 is 15 amino acids. V shed 5 bases and J shed 5 bases, with 16 bases lying between them. The germline CDR1 and CDR2 sequences are SGHTA and FQGNSA. DNA for the CDR3: TGTGCCAGCAGCCCCGGGACAAGGGAGCATCAGCCCCAGCATTTT. Residues: CASSPGTREHQPQHF.

This clonotype has ten or more counts. The chain employs TRBV7-2 and TRBJ2-3; D is unresolved. The V and J ends lost 0 bases and 12 bases respectively, with 10 bases between them. The length of the CDR3 is 12 residues. The germline CDR1 and CDR2 sequences are SGHTA and FQGNSA. The CDR3 DNA reads as TGTGCCAGCAGCTTAGCGAACCGACCCCAGTATTTT. Translating it yields CASSLANRPQYF. Full variable domain (remainder filled in from reference TRBV7-2 and TRBJ2-3): GAGVSQSPSNKVTEKGKDVELRCDPISGHTALYWYRQSLGQGLEFLIYFQGNSAPDKSGLPSDRFSAERTGGSVSTLTIQRTQQEDSAVYLCASSLANRPQYFGPGTRLTVL.

This clonotype has ten or more counts. The chain couples TRBV20-1 to TRBJ1-6; D not certain. V was shortened by 0 bases and J by 7 bases, with 7 bases between the two germline ends. Per germline, CDR1 DFQATT and CDR2 SNEGSKA (reference sequence). The CDR3 is 13 residues long. This CDR3 reads CSARERGNSPLHF. CDR3 in DNA: TGCAGTGCTAGAGAACGCGGGAATTCACCCCTCCACTTT.

By share, this clonotype counts as medium-sized (0.01 to 0.1%). The chain joins TRBV6-6 to TRBJ2-5; 8 nucleotides match TRBD1. Per the germline V gene, CDR1 is MNHNY and CDR2 is SVGAGI (reference sequence). Trimming took 7 bases from V and 6 from J; bases not matched to a gene: 10. CDR3 length: 14 amino acids. In nucleotides, the CDR3 is TGTGCCAGCATGGCCCCAGGGGGCCTCAAGACCCAGTACTTC. Its translation: CASMAPGGLKTQYF.

This clonotype was recorded many times. This chain uses TRBV11-2 with TRBJ2-2; TRBD2 aligns across 7 bases. Germline V gene sequence: CDR1 SGHAT, CDR2 FQNNGV. The CDR3 extends over 15 amino acids. V lost 2 bases to trimming and J lost 5 bases; unmatched junction nucleotides: 5. CDR3 amino acids: CASSLSQGGTGELFF. Here the CDR3 DNA reads TGTGCCAGCAGCTTATCTCAGGGAGGGACCGGGGAGCTGTTTTTT.

This clonotype has a handful of counts. The chain has TRBV7-9 and TRBJ1-6, with 7 nucleotides matching TRBD1. Per germline, CDR1 SEHNR and CDR2 FQNEAQ (reference sequence). This CDR3 is built from 14 residues. V trimming: 6 bases; J trimming: 10 bases; junction bases outside the gene matches: 9. The DNA of the CDR3 is TGTGCCAGCAGTCTTGGACAGGCGGAATCACCCCTCCACTTT. Protein sequence: CASSLGQAESPLHF.

This clonotype was seen ten or more times. The gene calls are TRBV6-5 and TRBJ1-4; D remains ambiguous. Germline CDR1 reads MNHEY; CDR2 reads SVGAGI. V lost 2 bases and J 0 bases, leaving 10 bases between the germline ends. The length of the CDR3 is 16 residues. The CDR3 sequence: CASSYLYSATNEKLFF. As DNA, the CDR3 is TGTGCCAGCAGTTACCTCTACAGTGCAACTAATGAAAAACTGTTTTTT.